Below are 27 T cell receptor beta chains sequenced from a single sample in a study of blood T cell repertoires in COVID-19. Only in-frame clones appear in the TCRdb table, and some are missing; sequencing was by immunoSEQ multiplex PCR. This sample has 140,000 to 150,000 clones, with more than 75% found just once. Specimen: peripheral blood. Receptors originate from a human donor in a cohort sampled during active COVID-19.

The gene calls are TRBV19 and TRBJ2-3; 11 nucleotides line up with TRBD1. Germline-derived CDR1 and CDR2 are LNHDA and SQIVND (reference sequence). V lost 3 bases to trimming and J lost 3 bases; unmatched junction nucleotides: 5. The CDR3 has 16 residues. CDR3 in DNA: TGTGCCAGTAGTATGCCCCGGGACAGGGGGACAGATACGCAGTATTTT. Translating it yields CASSMPRDRGTDTQYF.

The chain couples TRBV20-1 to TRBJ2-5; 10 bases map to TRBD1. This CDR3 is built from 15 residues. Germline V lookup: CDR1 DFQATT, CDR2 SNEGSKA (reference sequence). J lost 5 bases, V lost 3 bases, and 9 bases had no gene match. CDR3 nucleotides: TGCAGTGCTAGTAATGACAGGGGGCTGGGGGAGACCCAGTACTTC. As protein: CSASNDRGLGETQYF.

This CDR3 is CASTTGSAGDTQYF. As DNA, the CDR3 is TGTGCCAGTACCACAGGTTCAGCGGGAGATACGCAGTATTTT. This chain joins TRBV19 and TRBJ2-3; D is perhaps TRBD2 (6 bases). V dropped 7 bases and J dropped 5 bases, with 16 bases sitting between them. Germline lookup yields CDR1 LNHDA and CDR2 SQIVND (reference sequence). The CDR3 is 14 residues long.

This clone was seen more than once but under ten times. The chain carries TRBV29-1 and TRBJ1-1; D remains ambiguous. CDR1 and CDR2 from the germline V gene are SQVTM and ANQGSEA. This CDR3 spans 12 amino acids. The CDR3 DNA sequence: TGCAGGGCCGTGAGGGATCGGGATGAAGCTTTCTTT. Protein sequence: CRAVRDRDEAFF.

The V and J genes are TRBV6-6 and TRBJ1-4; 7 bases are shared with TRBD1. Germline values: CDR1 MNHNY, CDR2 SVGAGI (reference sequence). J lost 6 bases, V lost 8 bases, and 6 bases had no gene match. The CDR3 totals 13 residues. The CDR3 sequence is CASQGGLHEKLFF. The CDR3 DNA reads TGTGCCAGCCAGGGGGGCCTCCATGAAAAACTGTTTTTT.

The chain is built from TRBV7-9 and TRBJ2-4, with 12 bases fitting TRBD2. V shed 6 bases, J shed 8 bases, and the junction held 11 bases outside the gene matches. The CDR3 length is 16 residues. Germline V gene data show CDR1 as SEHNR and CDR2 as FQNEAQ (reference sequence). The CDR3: CASSSTPTSGSYIQYF. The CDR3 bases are TGTGCCAGCAGTTCTACCCCGACTAGCGGGAGCTACATTCAGTACTTC.

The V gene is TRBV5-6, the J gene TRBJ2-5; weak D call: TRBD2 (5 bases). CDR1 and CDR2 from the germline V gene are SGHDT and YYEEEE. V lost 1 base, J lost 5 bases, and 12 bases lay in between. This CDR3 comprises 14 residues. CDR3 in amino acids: CASSLLGSGETQYF. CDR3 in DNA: TGTGCCAGCAGCTTGTTGGGTTCGGGGGAGACCCAGTACTTC.

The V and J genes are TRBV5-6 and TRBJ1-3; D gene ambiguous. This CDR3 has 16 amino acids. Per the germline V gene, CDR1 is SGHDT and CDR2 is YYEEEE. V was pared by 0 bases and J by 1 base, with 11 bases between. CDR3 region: CASSLGGGNSGNTIYF. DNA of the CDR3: TGTGCCAGCAGCTTGGGTGGAGGAAATTCTGGAAACACCATATATTTT.

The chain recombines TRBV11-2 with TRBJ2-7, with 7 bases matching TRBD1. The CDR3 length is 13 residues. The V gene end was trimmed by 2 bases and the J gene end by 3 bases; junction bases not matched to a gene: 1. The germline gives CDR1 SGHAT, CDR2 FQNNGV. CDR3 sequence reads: CASSLTGDYEQYV. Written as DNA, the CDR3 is TGTGCCAGCAGCTTAACAGGGGACTACGAGCAGTACGTC.

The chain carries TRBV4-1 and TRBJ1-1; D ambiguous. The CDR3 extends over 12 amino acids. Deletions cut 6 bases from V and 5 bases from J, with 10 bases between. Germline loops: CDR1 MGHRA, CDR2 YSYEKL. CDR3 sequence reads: CASSPRGTEAFF. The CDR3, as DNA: TGCGCCAGCAGTCCTAGAGGGACTGAAGCTTTCTTT.

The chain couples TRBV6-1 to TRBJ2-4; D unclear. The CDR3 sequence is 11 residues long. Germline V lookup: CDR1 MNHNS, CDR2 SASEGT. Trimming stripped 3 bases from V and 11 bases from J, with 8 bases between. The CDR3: CASSDVALQYF. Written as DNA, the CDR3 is TGTGCCAGCAGTGATGTGGCCCTTCAGTACTTC.

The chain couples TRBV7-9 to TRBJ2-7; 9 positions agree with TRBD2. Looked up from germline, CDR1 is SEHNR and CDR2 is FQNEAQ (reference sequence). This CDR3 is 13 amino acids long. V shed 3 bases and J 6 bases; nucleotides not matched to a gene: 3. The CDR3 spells CASSFSGGSEQYF. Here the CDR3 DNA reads TGTGCCAGCAGCTTTAGCGGGGGTAGCGAGCAGTACTTC.

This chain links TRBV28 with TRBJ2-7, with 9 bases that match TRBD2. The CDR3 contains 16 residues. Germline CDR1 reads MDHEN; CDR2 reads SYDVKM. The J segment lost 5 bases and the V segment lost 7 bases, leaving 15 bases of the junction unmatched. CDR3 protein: CASMSGKAGGADEQYF. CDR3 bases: TGTGCCAGCATGAGCGGAAAGGCGGGGGGGGCCGACGAGCAGTACTTC.

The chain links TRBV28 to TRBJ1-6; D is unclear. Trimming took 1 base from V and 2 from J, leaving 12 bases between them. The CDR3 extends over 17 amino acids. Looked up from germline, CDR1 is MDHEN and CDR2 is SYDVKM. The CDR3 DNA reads TGTGCCAGCAGTTTATATCGCCAGAGGCCCTATAATTCACCCCTCCACTTT. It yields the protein CASSLYRQRPYNSPLHF.

DNA for the CDR3: TGTGCCAGCAGTCTTCGGACAGTTCCATACGAGCAGTACTTC. Amino acids: CASSLRTVPYEQYF. The rearrangement uses TRBV7-9 and TRBJ2-7; TRBD1 might be the D (6 bases). V lost 6 bases, J lost 4 bases, and 16 bases lay in between. From germline, CDR1 is SEHNR and CDR2 FQNEAQ (reference sequence). There are 14 residues in the CDR3.

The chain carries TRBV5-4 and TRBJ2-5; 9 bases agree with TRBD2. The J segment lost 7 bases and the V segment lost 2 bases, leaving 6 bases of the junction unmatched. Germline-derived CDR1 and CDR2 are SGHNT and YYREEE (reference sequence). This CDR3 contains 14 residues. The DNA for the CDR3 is TGTGCCAGCAGCTTTGGCGGGGGGGCCGGGACCCAGTACTTC. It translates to CASSFGGGAGTQYF. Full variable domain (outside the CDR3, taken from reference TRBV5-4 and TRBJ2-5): ETGVTQSPTHLIKTRGQQVTLRCSSQSGHNTVSWYQQALGQGPQFIFQYYREEENGRGNFPPRFSGLQFPNYSSELNVNALELDDSALYLCASSFGGGAGTQYFGPGTRLLVL.

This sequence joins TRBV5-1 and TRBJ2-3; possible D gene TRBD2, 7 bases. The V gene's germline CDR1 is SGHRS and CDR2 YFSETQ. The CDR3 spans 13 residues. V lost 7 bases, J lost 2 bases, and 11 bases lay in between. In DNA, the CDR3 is TGCGCCAGCTTCGGGGGGCTCACAGATACGCAGTATTTT. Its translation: CASFGGLTDTQYF. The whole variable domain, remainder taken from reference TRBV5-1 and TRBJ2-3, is KAGVTQTPRYLIKTRGQQVTLSCSPISGHRSVSWYQQTPGQGLQFLFEYFSETQRNKGNFPGRFSGRQFSNSRSEMNVSTLELGDSALYLCASFGGLTDTQYFGPGTRLTVL.

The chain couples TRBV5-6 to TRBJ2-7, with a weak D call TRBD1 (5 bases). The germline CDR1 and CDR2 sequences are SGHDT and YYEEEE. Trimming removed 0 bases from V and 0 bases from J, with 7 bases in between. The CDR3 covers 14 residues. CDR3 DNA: TGTGCCAGCAGCTTGGCAGGGCACTCCTACGAGCAGTACTTC. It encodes CASSLAGHSYEQYF.

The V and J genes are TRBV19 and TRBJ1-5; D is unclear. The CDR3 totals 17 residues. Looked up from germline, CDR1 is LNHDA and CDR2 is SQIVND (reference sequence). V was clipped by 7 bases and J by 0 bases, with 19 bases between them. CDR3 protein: CASTTLGSAYSNQPQHF. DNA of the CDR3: TGTGCCAGTACCACCTTGGGGAGCGCGTATAGCAATCAGCCCCAGCATTTT.

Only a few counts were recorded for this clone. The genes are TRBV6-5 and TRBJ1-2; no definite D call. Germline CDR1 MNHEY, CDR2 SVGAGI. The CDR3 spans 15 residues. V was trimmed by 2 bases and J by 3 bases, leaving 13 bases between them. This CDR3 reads CASSYLDSRDYGYTF. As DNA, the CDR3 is TGTGCCAGCAGTTACCTGGACTCCCGTGACTATGGCTACACCTTC.

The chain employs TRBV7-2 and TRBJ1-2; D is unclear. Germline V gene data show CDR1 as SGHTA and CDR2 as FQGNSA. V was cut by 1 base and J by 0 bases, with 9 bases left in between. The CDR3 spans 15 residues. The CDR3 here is CASSLVVRSNYGYTF. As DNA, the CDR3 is TGTGCCAGCAGCTTAGTAGTGCGCTCTAACTATGGCTACACCTTC.

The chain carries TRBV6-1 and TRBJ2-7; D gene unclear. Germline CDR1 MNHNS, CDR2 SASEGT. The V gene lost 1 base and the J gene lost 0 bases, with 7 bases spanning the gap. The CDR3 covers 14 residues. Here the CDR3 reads CASSEEPRSYEQYF. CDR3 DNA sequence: TGTGCCAGCAGTGAAGAGCCCCGCTCCTACGAGCAGTACTTC.

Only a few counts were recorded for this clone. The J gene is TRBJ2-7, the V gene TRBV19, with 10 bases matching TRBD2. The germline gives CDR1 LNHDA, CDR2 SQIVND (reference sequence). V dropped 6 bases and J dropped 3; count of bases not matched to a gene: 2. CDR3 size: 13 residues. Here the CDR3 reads CASRLAGVYEQYV. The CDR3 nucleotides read TGTGCCAGTAGGCTAGCGGGAGTCTACGAGCAGTACGTC.

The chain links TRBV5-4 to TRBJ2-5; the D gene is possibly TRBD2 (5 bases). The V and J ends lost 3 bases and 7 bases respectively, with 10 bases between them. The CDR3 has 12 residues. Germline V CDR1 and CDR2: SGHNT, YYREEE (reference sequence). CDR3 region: CASSSREGTQYF. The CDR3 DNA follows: TGTGCCAGCAGCTCCCGAGAGGGGACCCAGTACTTC.

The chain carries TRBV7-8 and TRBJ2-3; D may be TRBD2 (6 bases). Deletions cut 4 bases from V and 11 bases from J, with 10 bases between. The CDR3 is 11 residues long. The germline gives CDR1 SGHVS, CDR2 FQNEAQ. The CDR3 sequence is CASSSGTQQYF. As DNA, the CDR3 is TGTGCCAGCAGCTCCGGGACTCAGCAGTATTTT.

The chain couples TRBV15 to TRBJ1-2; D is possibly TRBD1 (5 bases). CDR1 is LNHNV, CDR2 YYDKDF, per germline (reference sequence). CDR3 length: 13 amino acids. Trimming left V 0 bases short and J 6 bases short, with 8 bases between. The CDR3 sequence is CATSRDPGDGYTF. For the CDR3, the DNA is TGTGCCACCAGCAGAGACCCGGGGGATGGCTACACCTTC. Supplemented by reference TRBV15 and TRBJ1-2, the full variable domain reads DAMVIQNPRYQVTQFGKPVTLSCSQTLNHNVMYWYQQKSSQAPKLLFHYYDKDFNNEADTPDNFQSRRPNTSFCFLDIRSPGLGDTAMYLCATSRDPGDGYTFGSGTRLTVV.

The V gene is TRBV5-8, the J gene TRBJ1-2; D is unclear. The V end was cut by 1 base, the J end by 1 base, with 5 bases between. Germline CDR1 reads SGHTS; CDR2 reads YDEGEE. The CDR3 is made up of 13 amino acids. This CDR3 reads CASSLSNNYGYTF. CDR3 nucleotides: TGTGCCAGCAGCTTGTCCAATAACTATGGCTACACCTTC.